Only one count was recorded for the clone carrying this T cell receptor (beta chain). Germline assignment: CDR1 SGHNT and CDR2 YYREEE (reference sequence). The ends were cut back, 1 base at V and 8 bases at J, with 18 bases in the middle. The CDR3 is 15 amino acids. Repertoires were generated with immunoSEQ multiplex PCR, while TCRdb's copy carries only in-frame clones and drops some. The data show roughly 55,000 clones, 65% to 80% seen once. The sample comes from a study of T cell clones after liver transplantation. About the research overall: In this trial, immunosuppression withdrawal was attempted within 2 years of liver transplant. A pre-transplant mixed lymphocyte reaction with TCRbeta sequencing defined graft-donor-reactive clones followed in post-transplant blood. Pre-transplant mixed lymphocyte reactions yielded third-party-reactive TCRbeta sequences as comparators for graft-donor-reactive sequences. Standard immunosuppression, with no induction, continued until 12-24 months after transplant.

This specimen consisted of CD4+ T cells from blood, obtained roughly 55 months after liver transplant. This sequence was found in a human patient who received a liver transplant. Some T cells may have come from the graft donor. The J gene is TRBJ1-2, the V gene TRBV5-4; a weak D match, TRBD1 (5 bases). The CDR3 sequence: CASSLWGYILLGYTF. The CDR3 DNA reads as TGTGCCAGCAGCTTGTGGGGGTACATCCTCCTAGGCTACACCTTC. Filled out from reference TRBV5-4 and TRBJ1-2, the complete variable domain reads ETGVTQSPTHLIKTRGQQVTLRCSSQSGHNTVSWYQQALGQGPQFIFQYYREEENGRGNFPPRFSGLQFPNYSSELNVNALELDDSALYLCASSLWGYILLGYTFGSGTRLTVV.